This T cell receptor beta chain was observed in a study of shared clonotypes between healthy human individuals. The overall study: Aged between 18 and 49, the donors were a couple of women and a few men. Study observations and caveats: All-four-donor shared clonotypes had higher generation probabilities than non-shared clonotypes did. Sampling covered nothing but blood. Tissue TCR repertoires likely differ from those found in blood.

The V and J ends lost 4 bases and 1 base respectively, with 10 bases between them. Germline V gene sequence: CDR1 GTSNPN, CDR2 SVGIG (reference sequence). CDR3 length: 13 residues. As to this clone: The antigen is unknown.

Libraries were prepared by immunoSEQ multiplex PCR; TCRdb keeps only in-frame clonotypes and omits some of them. The data show 2 million or so clones, around 96% seen once. As defined, naive CD8 cells were CD45RO-negative and positively selected for CCR7, with terminally differentiated effector memory CD45RA+ cells excluded. Sequencing input: naive CD8+ T cells sorted from blood. The chain links TRBV30 to TRBJ1-1; tentative D call: TRBD1 (6 bases). The clonotype was recovered from a man in his late teens or twenties in good health. The CDR3 protein is CAWTETGNTEAFF. The CDR3 bases are TGTGCCTGGACTGAGACAGGGAACACTGAAGCTTTCTTT.